This TCR beta chain appears in the sequencing data of a study of regulatory T cells in long-lasting Graves disease listed by TCRdb under 2021. About the investigation overall: Patients with newly diagnosed Graves' disease had been on antithyroid drugs for under 3 months. A total of around 35 samples were covered by TCR sequencing, comprising around 13 persistent and approximately 20 newly diagnosed Graves' disease patients. Persistent Graves' disease patients were compared with newly diagnosed Graves' disease patients by peripheral blood TCR sequencing and RNA sequencing. The study was registered as a clinical trial and conducted in China.

Worth noting for this clonotype: What this receptor recognizes is not known. A much larger clonotype is one base distant, so this may be a read error.

Library prep was done by multiplex PCR. Sequencing was carried out with an Illumina HiSeq 4000. TCR beta libraries were built with iRepertoire HTBI primers and Arm-PCR amplification of CDR3 regions. Before sequencing, the PCR products underwent gel purification. The authors processed their data as follows. A total of around 66 TRBV and 14 TRBJ segments were identified across samples and were used for gene usage analysis of CDR3 amino acid clonotypes. COPE and FqMerger were used to merge the filtered high-quality paired reads into contigs. BLAST was used to align contigs to the IMGT TRBV, TRBD and TRBJ reference genes, and CDR3 was defined following IMGT. Any clonotype with a frequency above 0.1% was classified as a highly expanded clone. Repertoire diversity was measured by Shannon entropy, and V-J evenness by the Gini coefficient. Public clonotypes were defined as clonotypes shared by more than one individual. Using fastp trimming at Q25 and MiXCR clonotype assembly, TCRdb reanalyzed the public sequencing data and kept in-frame beta chains. CDR3 protein sequences are deduplicated, and each keeps its most common genes and DNA. The V and J calls shown here were made by TCRdb, not taken from the authors' results. The sample data list a few hundred thousand distinct CDR3 sequences, and 12% of these were observed just once. The ten most abundant clones make up approximately 17% of the sample.

Study-wide findings and limitations: Sequencing and analysis were limited to the TCR beta chain. Persistent patients shared more public clonotypes among themselves (around 3,000) than newly diagnosed patients did (about 1,000). The study examined only peripheral blood because the primary lesion, thyroid tissue, could not be accessed. Preferential use of TRBV28, TRBJ1-2 and TRBJ2-5 was observed in persistent disease, whereas TRBV20-1 and TRBJ2-1 were favored in newly diagnosed disease. Compared with newly diagnosed patients, persistent Graves' disease patients had lower TCR Shannon entropy and fewer highly expanded clones, which suggests clonal expansion. The authors acknowledged the small sample size as a limitation that may reduce accuracy.

V ends up 8 bases short and J 6 bases short, with an unmatched junction base count of 16. The germline V gene sets CDR1 to MNHEY and CDR2 to SVGEGT. The CDR3 spans 16 residues, from the cysteine through the phenylalanine. The DNA shown is the 48-base CDR3, in frame from base 1. This specimen's time point label, interpreted: newly diagnosed GD, antithyroid drugs for less than 3 months. RNA was extracted from PBMCs in TRIzol for both TCR sequencing and RNA sequencing. Graves' disease was diagnosed according to American Thyroid Association guidelines. Patients were recruited from an endocrinology department in Xi'an, China. Each patient gave 8.5 to 9.5 milliliters of peripheral blood, collected in an EDTA anticoagulant tube. Ficoll Paque Plus density gradient separation was used to isolate PBMCs, and no additional T cell sorting was done. RNA quality was checked with an Agilent 2100 Bioanalyzer and agarose gel, and concentration with a NanoDrop 2000.

These sequences were also reported in another study, on T cells in Graves' hyperthyroidism and ophthalmopathy. As the second publication notes: Stable Graves' hyperthyroidism was defined as the absence of progression to ophthalmopathy over 18 months of follow-up. Hyperthyroidism patients were newly diagnosed, had a disease duration of under 2 months, and were aged 18 to 65 years. Any patient with an uncontrolled infection, another autoimmune disease, pregnancy or lactation was excluded. Diagnoses relied on clinical symptoms, serum thyroxine and TRAb, thyroid ultrasound and orbital computed tomography. A first-round RT-PCR of the TCR CDR3 used the HTBI primer set with the Qiagen OneStep RT-PCR kit. Most expanded thyroid clonotypes (frequency above 0.001) were also detected in blood, a finding suggesting that blood repertoires may reflect thyroid immune responses. Ophthalmopathy was separated from stable hyperthyroidism by a 13 V-J signature model, with roughly 88% sensitivity and 81% to 82% specificity obtained in cross-validation and 80%/75% obtained in testing. In validation, the model predicted progression to ophthalmopathy a median of about 6.5 months before onset, with approximately 68% sensitivity and about 72% specificity. TCR V-J signatures able to tell the groups apart were searched for in a discovery cohort of about a hundred patients, of whom more than 40 had Graves' ophthalmopathy and about 60 had stable Graves' hyperthyroidism. Prospective prediction of ophthalmopathy was tested in an independent validation cohort consisting of about 19 hyperthyroidism patients and 15 or so patients who later progressed to ophthalmopathy. For training and testing, the 100 patients in the discovery cohort were randomly divided in a 7:3 ratio. In more than 5 Graves' hyperthyroidism patients, the study also compared T-cell repertoires from thyroid tissue with T-cell repertoires from blood. Following sampling, methimazole starting at 30 mg daily was given to hyperthyroidism patients, and high-dose intravenous methylprednisolone was given to ophthalmopathy patients. Libraries were constructed in a second round of multiplex PCR, after which size selection and purification were performed. Paired-end sequencing of the libraries was performed with 100 bp reads on an Illumina HiSeq2000. SOAPnuke was used to process the raw data, removing reads that contained adapters or uncalled bases, had a mean Phred below 15, or lacked an exact match to the constant primer or identifier. High-quality paired reads were merged using COPE v1.2.5, and each unique nucleotide sequence was defined as a clonotype. MiTCR v1.1 was used to align clonotypes to the IMGT TRBV, TRBD and TRBJ reference segments. The analysis included only V-J combinations with a frequency above 0.0001, which together covered about 99% of the repertoires. The TCS score was defined as the ratio of F50 (clonal expansion) to E x V (chaos), calculated using BLOSUM62-based TCRdist between CDR3 peptides within each V-J. Welch's t-statistics and random forest reduced fewer than 550 V-J features to roughly 13, which were used in a naive Bayes classifier (R e1071). Sample size was not statistically predetermined, and investigators were not blinded to group allocation. The paper reports TCR Vbeta CDR3 sequencing of some 140 peripheral blood samples: 43 ophthalmopathy, fewer than 80 hyperthyroidism and 17 progressor patients.

The source material was peripheral blood mononuclear cells (PBMCs), sampled at new diagnosis, from a patient treated with antithyroid drugs. The sequence was collected from a woman aged 18-35 years with Graves disease. Donor details come from another sample of the same person, matched by shared clones. This chain is built from TRBV6-2 or TRBV6-3 and TRBJ1-5, with 7 bases aligning to TRBD1. The nucleotide sequence reads as follows: TGTGCCAGCGCAATCGGGGCAGGGGGACGCAGTCAGCCCCAGCATTTT. The resulting protein is CASAIGAGGRSQPQHF.